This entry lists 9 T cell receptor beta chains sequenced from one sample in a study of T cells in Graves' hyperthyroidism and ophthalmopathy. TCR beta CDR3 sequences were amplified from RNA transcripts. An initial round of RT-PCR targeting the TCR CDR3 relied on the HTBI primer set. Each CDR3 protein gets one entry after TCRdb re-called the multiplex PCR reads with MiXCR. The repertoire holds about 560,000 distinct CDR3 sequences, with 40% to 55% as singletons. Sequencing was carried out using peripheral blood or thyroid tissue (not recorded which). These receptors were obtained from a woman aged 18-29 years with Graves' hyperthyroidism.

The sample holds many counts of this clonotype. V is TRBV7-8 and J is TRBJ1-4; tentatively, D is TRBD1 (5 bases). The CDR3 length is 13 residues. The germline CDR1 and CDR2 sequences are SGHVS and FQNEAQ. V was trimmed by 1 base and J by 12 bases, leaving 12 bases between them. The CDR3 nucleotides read TGTGCCAGCAGCTTAGGGGGACGGCCCGAACTGTTTTTT. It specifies CASSLGGRPELFF. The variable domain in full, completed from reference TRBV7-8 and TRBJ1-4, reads GAGVSQSPRYKVAKRGQDVALRCDPISGHVSLFWYQQALGQGPEFLTYFQNEAQLDKSGLPSDRFFAERPEGSVSTLKIQRTQQEDSAVYLCASSLGGRPELFFGSGTQLSVL.

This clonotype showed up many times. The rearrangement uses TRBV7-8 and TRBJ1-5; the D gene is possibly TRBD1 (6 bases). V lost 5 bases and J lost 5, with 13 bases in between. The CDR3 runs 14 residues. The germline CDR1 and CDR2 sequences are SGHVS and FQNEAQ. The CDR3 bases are TGTGCCAGCAGCACCTACAGGGACGATCAGCCCCAGCATTTT. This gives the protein CASSTYRDDQPQHF.

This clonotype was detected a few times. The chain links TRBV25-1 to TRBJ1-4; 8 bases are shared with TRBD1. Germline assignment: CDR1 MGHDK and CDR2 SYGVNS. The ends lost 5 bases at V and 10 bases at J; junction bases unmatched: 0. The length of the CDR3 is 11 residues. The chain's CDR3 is CASSTGGKLFF. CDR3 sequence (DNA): TGTGCCAGCAGTACAGGGGGAAAACTGTTTTTT.

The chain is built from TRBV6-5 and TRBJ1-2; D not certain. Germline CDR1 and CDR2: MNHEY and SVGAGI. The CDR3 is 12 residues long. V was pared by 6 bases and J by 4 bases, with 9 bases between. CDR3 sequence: CASRRTLYGYTF. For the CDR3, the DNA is TGTGCCAGCAGGAGGACTCTCTATGGCTACACCTTC.

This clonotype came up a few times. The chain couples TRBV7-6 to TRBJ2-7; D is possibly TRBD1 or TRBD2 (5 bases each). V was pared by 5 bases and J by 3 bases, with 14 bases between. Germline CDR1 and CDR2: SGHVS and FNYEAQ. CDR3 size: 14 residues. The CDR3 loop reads CASSQGTGFYEQYF. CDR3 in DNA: TGTGCCAGCAGCCAAGGGACGGGCTTCTACGAGCAGTACTTC.

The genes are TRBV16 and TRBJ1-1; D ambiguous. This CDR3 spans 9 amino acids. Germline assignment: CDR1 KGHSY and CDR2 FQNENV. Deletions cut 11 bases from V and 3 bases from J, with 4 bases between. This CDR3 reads CARDTEAFF. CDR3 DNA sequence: TGTGCCCGAGACACTGAAGCTTTCTTT.

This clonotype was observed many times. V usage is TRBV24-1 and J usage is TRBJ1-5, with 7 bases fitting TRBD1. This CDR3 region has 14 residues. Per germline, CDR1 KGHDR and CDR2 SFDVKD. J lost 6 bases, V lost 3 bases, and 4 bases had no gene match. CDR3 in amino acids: CATSDPTGFQPQHF. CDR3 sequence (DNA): TGTGCCACCAGTGATCCGACAGGGTTTCAGCCCCAGCATTTT.

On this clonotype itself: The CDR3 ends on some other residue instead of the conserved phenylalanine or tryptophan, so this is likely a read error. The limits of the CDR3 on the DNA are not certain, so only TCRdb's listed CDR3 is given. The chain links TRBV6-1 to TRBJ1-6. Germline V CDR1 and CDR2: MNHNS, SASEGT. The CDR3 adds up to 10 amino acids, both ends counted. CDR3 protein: CASSEDPSYS.

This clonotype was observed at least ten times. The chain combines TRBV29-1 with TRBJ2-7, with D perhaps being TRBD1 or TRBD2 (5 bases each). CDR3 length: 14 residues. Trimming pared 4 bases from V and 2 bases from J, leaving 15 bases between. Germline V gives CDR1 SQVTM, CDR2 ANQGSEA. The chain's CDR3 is CSVARADTAYEQYF. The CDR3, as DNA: TGCAGCGTTGCCCGAGCGGACACGGCCTACGAGCAGTACTTC.